Sequencing of this T cell receptor (beta chain) was carried out in a study of blood T cell repertoires in COVID-19. Study in general: The study drew acute and convalescent COVID-19 samples from the United States, Italy and Spain.

Original data processing: Amplification of reference gene primers provided the estimated nucleated cell counts. Repertoires were generated with immunoSEQ multiplex PCR, while TCRdb's copy carries only in-frame clones and drops some. Clonal size and the V and J genes are those of that table, whereas D and trimming came from the DNA. Of some 180,000 clones listed, 70% to 80% were seen once; the top ten hold less than 7%. The CDR3 consists of 16 residues. Germline V CDR1 and CDR2: SGHRS, YFSETQ. Trimming cost V 1 base and J 1 base, with 12 bases left between them. The V call is TRBV5-1, the J call TRBJ2-1, with D tentatively TRBD1 (5 bases). The sequence derives from a woman in her 40s with COVID-19, enrolled during active disease. The sequencing input was peripheral blood. DNA of the CDR3: TGCGCCAGCAGCTTGAGTCAAGGGGTTTCCTACAATGAGCAGTTCTTC. Translating gives CASSLSQGVSYNEQFF.